A selection of T cell receptor beta chains follows, all from one sample in a study of T cell changes during pregnancy in multiple sclerosis. TCRdb keeps only in-frame clones here, not all; method: immunoSEQ multiplex PCR. The sample lists around 35,000 clones, 90% occurring once. The sequencing here drew on CD8+ T cells from peripheral blood mononuclear cells, taken before pregnancy. The receptors stem from a female donor with multiple sclerosis, enrolled in a pregnancy study. The CDR3 runs from the conserved cysteine through the conserved F or W. Each record gives: D gene, J gene, V gene, clone size, CDR3 protein, CDR3 DNA. The D gene is left open where the match is weak. A clone size is listed for some rows: how often the clone was seen (once, few, many), or a class if it is expanded.

D gene: NA; J gene: TRBJ2-7; V gene: TRBV5-6; clone size: NA; CDR3 protein: CASSEGAGGSYEQYF; CDR3 DNA: TGTGCCAGCAGCGAGGGAGCTGGAGGCTCCTACGAGCAGTACTTC
D gene: NA; J gene: TRBJ1-1; V gene: TRBV19; clone size: NA; CDR3 protein: CASSKAGNTEAFF; CDR3 DNA: TGTGCCAGTAGTAAGGCGGGGAACACTGAAGCTTTCTTT
D gene: TRBD2; J gene: TRBJ2-7; V gene: TRBV5-1; clone size: NA; CDR3 protein: CASSWTSGGYEQYF; CDR3 DNA: TGCGCCAGCAGCTGGACTAGCGGGGGTTACGAGCAGTACTTC
D gene: NA; J gene: TRBJ2-1; V gene: TRBV27; clone size: NA; CDR3 protein: CARVAVDSYNEQFF; CDR3 DNA: TGTGCCAGGGTGGCGGTAGACTCCTACAATGAGCAGTTCTTC
D gene: NA; J gene: TRBJ2-7; V gene: TRBV27; clone size: NA; CDR3 protein: CASSLVGAGPYEQYF; CDR3 DNA: TGTGCCAGCAGTTTGGTAGGGGCAGGGCCTTACGAGCAGTACTTC
D gene: NA; J gene: TRBJ1-1; V gene: TRBV19; clone size: few; CDR3 protein: CASSSRGAKTEAFF; CDR3 DNA: TGTGCCAGTAGCTCGCGCGGGGCGAAGACTGAAGCTTTCTTT
D gene: NA; J gene: TRBJ2-2; V gene: TRBV21-1; clone size: NA; CDR3 protein: CASSKGGLTNTGELFF; CDR3 DNA: TGTGCCAGCAGCAAAGGAGGCCTAACGAACACCGGGGAGCTGTTTTTT
D gene: TRBD1; J gene: TRBJ2-7; V gene: TRBV30; clone size: NA; CDR3 protein: CAWSGDRSWEQYF; CDR3 DNA: TGTGCCTGGAGTGGGGACAGAAGTTGGGAGCAGTACTTC
D gene: NA; J gene: TRBJ2-1; V gene: TRBV6-1; clone size: NA; CDR3 protein: CASASGFYNEQFF; CDR3 DNA: TGTGCCAGCGCAAGCGGGTTCTACAATGAGCAGTTCTTC
D gene: TRBD1; J gene: TRBJ2-3; V gene: TRBV7-8; clone size: NA; CDR3 protein: CASSPDRGPSTDTQYF; CDR3 DNA: TGTGCCAGCAGCCCCGACAGGGGGCCGAGCACAGATACGCAGTATTTT
D gene: TRBD2; J gene: TRBJ2-5; V gene: TRBV2; clone size: NA; CDR3 protein: CARSSGGRETQYF; CDR3 DNA: TGTGCCAGATCTAGCGGGGGGCGGGAGACCCAGTACTTC
D gene: TRBD1; J gene: TRBJ2-3; V gene: TRBV27; clone size: NA; CDR3 protein: CASSSLTWTGPDTQYF; CDR3 DNA: TGTGCCAGCAGTTCCCTAACCTGGACAGGGCCAGATACGCAGTATTTT
D gene: NA; J gene: TRBJ2-7; V gene: TRBV5-6; clone size: NA; CDR3 protein: CASSFGTSYEQYF; CDR3 DNA: TGTGCCAGCAGCTTCGGTACGTCCTACGAGCAGTACTTC
D gene: TRBD1; J gene: TRBJ1-1; V gene: TRBV25-1; clone size: once; CDR3 protein: CASRLGTAEAFF; CDR3 DNA: TGTGCCAGCAGATTGGGGACAGCTGAAGCTTTCTTT
D gene: NA; J gene: TRBJ2-2; V gene: TRBV7-2; clone size: NA; CDR3 protein: CASSLAGPNTGELFF; CDR3 DNA: TGTGCCAGCAGCTTAGCGGGGCCTAACACCGGGGAGCTGTTTTTT
D gene: TRBD2; J gene: TRBJ2-5; V gene: TRBV7-9; clone size: NA; CDR3 protein: CASIPGLAGGETQYF; CDR3 DNA: TGTGCCAGCATACCGGGACTAGCGGGAGGAGAGACCCAGTACTTC
D gene: TRBD1; J gene: TRBJ1-5; V gene: TRBV7-2; clone size: NA; CDR3 protein: CASSLEAAGGYDQPQHF; CDR3 DNA: TGTGCCAGCAGCTTAGAAGCCGCAGGGGGCTATGATCAGCCCCAGCATTTT
D gene: NA; J gene: TRBJ2-7; V gene: TRBV6-5; clone size: NA; CDR3 protein: CASSLGQRPSYEQYF; CDR3 DNA: TGTGCCAGCAGTCTCGGACAGCGCCCTTCCTACGAGCAGTACTTC
D gene: TRBD1; J gene: TRBJ1-2; V gene: TRBV29-1; clone size: NA; CDR3 protein: CSVEEYRDRAPFSYGYTF; CDR3 DNA: TGCAGCGTTGAGGAATACCGGGACAGGGCTCCCTTTTCCTATGGCTACACCTTC
D gene: TRBD1; J gene: TRBJ2-7; V gene: TRBV4-1; clone size: NA; CDR3 protein: CASSQEMDRGTSEQYF; CDR3 DNA: TGCGCCAGCAGCCAAGAGATGGACAGGGGTACCAGCGAGCAGTACTTC
D gene: NA; J gene: TRBJ2-7; V gene: TRBV11-3; clone size: NA; CDR3 protein: CASSLATAYEQYF; CDR3 DNA: TGTGCCAGCAGCTTAGCAACTGCCTACGAGCAGTACTTC
D gene: TRBD2; J gene: TRBJ2-5; V gene: TRBV25-1; clone size: NA; CDR3 protein: CASSESGGRETQYF; CDR3 DNA: TGTGCCAGCAGTGAATCGGGAGGGAGGGAGACCCAGTACTTC
D gene: NA; J gene: TRBJ1-4; V gene: TRBV27; clone size: NA; CDR3 protein: CASSLLGGDATNEKLFF; CDR3 DNA: TGTGCCAGCAGTTTACTGGGAGGGGATGCAACTAATGAAAAACTGTTTTTT
D gene: TRBD1; J gene: TRBJ2-7; V gene: TRBV6-5; clone size: NA; CDR3 protein: CASSYSGTGSYEQYF; CDR3 DNA: TGTGCCAGCAGCTACAGCGGGACAGGGTCCTACGAGCAGTACTTC
D gene: NA; J gene: TRBJ2-6; V gene: TRBV18; clone size: NA; CDR3 protein: CASSSIMRTGYDGANVLTF; CDR3 DNA: TGTGCCAGCTCATCTATTATGAGAACAGGGTATGACGGGGCCAACGTCCTGACTTTC
D gene: NA; J gene: TRBJ2-7; V gene: TRBV27; clone size: NA; CDR3 protein: CASSFWKGDEQYF; CDR3 DNA: TGTGCCAGCAGTTTTTGGAAGGGGGACGAGCAGTACTTC
D gene: NA; J gene: TRBJ2-5; V gene: TRBV11-2; clone size: NA; CDR3 protein: CASSLVAGIYQETQYF; CDR3 DNA: TGTGCCAGCAGCTTAGTTGCCGGGATCTACCAAGAGACCCAGTACTTC